This TCR beta chain was captured in a study of blood T cells in healthy people across ages. The ends were cut back, 0 bases at V and 10 bases at J, with 15 bases in the middle. This CDR3 is 14 amino acids long. Germline CDR1 and CDR2: MNHEY and SMNVEV (reference sequence). A second PCR, run for about 7 to 11 cycles, used a sample-barcoded 5' primer plus a J-beta primer mix. TCRdb re-called the 5' RACE reads through MiXCR, storing one row per CDR3 protein. This sample has fewer than 900,000 distinct CDR3 sequences, with roughly 40% found just once. The chain links TRBV27 to TRBJ1-1; D may be TRBD1 (5 bases). The clonotype originates from a man in his late teens or twenties in good health. Sequencing used blood. CDR3 nucleotide sequence: TGTGCCAGCAGTTTATCGGTGGGGATGGGGGGAGCTTTCTTT. Translating gives CASSLSVGMGGAFF.